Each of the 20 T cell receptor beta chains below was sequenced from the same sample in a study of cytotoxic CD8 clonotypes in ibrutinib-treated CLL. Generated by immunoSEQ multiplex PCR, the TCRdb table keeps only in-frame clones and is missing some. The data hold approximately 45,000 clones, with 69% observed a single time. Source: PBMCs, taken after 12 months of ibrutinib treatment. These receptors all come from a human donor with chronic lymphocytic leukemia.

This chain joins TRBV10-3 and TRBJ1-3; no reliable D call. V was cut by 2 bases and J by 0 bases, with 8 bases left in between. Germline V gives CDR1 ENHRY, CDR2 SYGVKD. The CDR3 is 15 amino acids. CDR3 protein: CAISEGVRSGNTIYF. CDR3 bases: TGTGCCATCAGTGAGGGGGTCCGCTCTGGAAACACCATATATTTT.

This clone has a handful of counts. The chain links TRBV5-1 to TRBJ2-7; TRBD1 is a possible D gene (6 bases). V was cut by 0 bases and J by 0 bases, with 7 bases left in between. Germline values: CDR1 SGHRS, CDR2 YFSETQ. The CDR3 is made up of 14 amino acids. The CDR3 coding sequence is TGCGCCAGCAGCTTGGAGGACAGCTCCTACGAGCAGTACTTC. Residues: CASSLEDSSYEQYF.

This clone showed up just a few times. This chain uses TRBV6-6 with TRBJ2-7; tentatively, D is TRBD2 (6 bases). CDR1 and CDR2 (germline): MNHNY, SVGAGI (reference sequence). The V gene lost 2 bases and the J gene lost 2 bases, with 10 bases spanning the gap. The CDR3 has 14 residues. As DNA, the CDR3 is TGTGCCAGCAGTTACACGGGGGTAACCTACGAGCAGTACTTC. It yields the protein CASSYTGVTYEQYF.

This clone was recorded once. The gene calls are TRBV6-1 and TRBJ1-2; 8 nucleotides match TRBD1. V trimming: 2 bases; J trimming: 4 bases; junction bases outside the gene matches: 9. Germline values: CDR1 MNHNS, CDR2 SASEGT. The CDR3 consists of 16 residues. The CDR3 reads CASSEQQGVAGYGYTF. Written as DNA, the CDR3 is TGTGCCAGCAGTGAACAACAGGGGGTCGCTGGCTATGGCTACACCTTC.

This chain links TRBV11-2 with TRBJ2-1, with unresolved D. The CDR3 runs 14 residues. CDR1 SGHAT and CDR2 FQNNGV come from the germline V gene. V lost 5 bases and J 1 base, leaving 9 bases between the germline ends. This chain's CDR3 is CASSRSGSYNEQFF. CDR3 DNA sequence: TGTGCCAGCAGCCGATCGGGTTCCTACAATGAGCAGTTCTTC.

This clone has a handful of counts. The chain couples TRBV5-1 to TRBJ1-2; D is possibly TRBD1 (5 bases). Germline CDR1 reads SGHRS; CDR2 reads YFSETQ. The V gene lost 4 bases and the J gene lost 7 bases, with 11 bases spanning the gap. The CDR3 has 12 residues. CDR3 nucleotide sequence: TGCGCCAGCAGCCCGGGGGAGGGTGGCTACACCTTC. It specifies CASSPGEGGYTF.

Here the CDR3 DNA reads TGCGCCAGCAGCCAAGACCTCTCTAGGGGCGATGAGCAGTTCTTC. Residues: CASSQDLSRGDEQFF. The chain couples TRBV4-1 to TRBJ2-1, with D possibly TRBD1 on 5 matching bases. The CDR3 is made up of 15 amino acids. Between the trimmed V and J ends, which lost 0 bases and 8 bases, there was a span of 14 bases. Germline CDR1 is MGHRA and CDR2 is YSYEKL.

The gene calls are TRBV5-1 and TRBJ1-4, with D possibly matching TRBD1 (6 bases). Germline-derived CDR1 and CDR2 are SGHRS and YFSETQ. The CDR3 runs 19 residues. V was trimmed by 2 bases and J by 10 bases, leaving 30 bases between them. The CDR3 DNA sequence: TGCGCCAGCAGCTTCCTGGGAGGGACACTTCAAGCAACTTGGGGAAAACTGTTTTTT. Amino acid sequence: CASSFLGGTLQATWGKLFF.

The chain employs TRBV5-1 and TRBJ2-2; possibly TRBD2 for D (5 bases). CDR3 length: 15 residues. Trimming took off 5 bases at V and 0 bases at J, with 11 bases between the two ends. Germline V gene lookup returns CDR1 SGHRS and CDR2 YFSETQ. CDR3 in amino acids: CASRAGITNTGELFF. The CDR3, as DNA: TGCGCCAGCAGGGCCGGGATTACGAACACCGGGGAGCTGTTTTTT.

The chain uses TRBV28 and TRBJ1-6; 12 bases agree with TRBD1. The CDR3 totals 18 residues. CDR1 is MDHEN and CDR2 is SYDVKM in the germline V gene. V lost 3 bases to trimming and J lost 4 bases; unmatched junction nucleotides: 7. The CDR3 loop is CASSFPGQGALYNSPLHF. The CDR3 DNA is TGTGCCAGCAGTTTTCCGGGACAGGGGGCCCTGTATAATTCACCCCTCCACTTT.

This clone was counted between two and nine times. This chain's CDR3 is CASRLAGRGEQGSNQPQHF. The CDR3 coding sequence is TGTGCAAGTCGCTTAGCGGGTCGTGGGGAACAGGGGAGCAATCAGCCCCAGCATTTT. The genes are TRBV12-2 and TRBJ1-5; no DNA check was done on the table's D call, TRBD1. TRBV12-2 is listed as a pseudogene. This CDR3 region has 19 residues.

Here the CDR3 reads CASSVTGQGAREQYF. The CDR3 DNA sequence: TGTGCCAGTAGCGTAACGGGACAGGGGGCCCGCGAGCAGTACTTC. The rearrangement uses TRBV19 and TRBJ2-7, with 12 positions matching TRBD1. The CDR3 has 15 residues. Trimming took 6 bases from V and 6 from J; bases not matched to a gene: 9. Germline V gene data show CDR1 as LNHDA and CDR2 as SQIVND (reference sequence).

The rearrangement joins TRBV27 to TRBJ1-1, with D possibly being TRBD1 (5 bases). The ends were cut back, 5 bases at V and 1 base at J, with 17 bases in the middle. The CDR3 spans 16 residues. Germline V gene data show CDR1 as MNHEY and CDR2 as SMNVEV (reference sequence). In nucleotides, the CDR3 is TGTGCCAGCAGTCTCCGCCCCGGGACGCCGAACACTGAAGCTTTCTTT. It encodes CASSLRPGTPNTEAFF.

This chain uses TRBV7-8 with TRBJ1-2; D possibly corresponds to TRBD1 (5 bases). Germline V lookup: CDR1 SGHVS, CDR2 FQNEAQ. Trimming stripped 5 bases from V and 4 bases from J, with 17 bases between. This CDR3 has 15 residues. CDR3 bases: TGTGCCAGCAGCATAAAACAGGAGGGAGGCTATGGCTACACCTTC. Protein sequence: CASSIKQEGGYGYTF. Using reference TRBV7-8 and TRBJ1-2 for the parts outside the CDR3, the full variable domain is GAGVSQSPRYKVAKRGQDVALRCDPISGHVSLFWYQQALGQGPEFLTYFQNEAQLDKSGLPSDRFFAERPEGSVSTLKIQRTQQEDSAVYLCASSIKQEGGYGYTFGSGTRLTVV.

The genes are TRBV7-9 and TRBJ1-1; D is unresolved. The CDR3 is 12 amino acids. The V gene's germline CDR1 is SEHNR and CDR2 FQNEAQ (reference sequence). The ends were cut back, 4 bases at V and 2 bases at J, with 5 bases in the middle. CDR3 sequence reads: CASSWSNTEAFF. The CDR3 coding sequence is TGTGCCAGCAGCTGGTCAAACACTGAAGCTTTCTTT.

The CDR3 sequence is CASSLRSDDSYGYTF. As DNA, the CDR3 is TGCGCCAGCAGCTTGAGAAGTGATGACAGCTATGGCTACACCTTC. The chain employs TRBV5-1 and TRBJ1-2; possibly TRBD1 for D (5 bases). Looked up from germline, CDR1 is SGHRS and CDR2 is YFSETQ. This CDR3 is 15 amino acids long. V was pared by 1 base and J by 4 bases, with 14 bases between.

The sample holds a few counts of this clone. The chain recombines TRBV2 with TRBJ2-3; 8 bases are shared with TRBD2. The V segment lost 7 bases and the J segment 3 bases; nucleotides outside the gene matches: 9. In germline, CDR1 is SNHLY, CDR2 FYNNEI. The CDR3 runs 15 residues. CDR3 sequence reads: CASTLGLVATDTQYF. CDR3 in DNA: TGTGCCAGCACCTTGGGACTAGTTGCAACAGATACGCAGTATTTT.

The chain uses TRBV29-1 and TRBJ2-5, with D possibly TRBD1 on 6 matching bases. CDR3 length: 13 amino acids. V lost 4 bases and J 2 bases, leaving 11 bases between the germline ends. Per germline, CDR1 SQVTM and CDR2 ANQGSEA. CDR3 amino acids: CSVAFTGQETQYF. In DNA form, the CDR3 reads TGCAGCGTTGCCTTCACAGGGCAAGAGACCCAGTACTTC.

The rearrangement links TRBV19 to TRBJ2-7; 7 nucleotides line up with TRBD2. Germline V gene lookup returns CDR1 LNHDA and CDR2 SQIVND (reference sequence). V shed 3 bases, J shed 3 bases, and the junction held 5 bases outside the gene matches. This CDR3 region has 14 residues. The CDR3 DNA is TGTGCCAGTAGTATCAGCTGGGGGGGCTACGAGCAGTACTTC. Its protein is CASSISWGGYEQYF.

The CDR3 loop is CASSFSPSSNQPQHF. DNA of the CDR3: TGTGCCAGCAGCTTTTCCCCGTCTAGCAATCAGCCCCAGCATTTT. V usage is TRBV7-6 and J usage is TRBJ1-5; no firm D call. The germline CDR1 and CDR2 sequences are SGHVS and FNYEAQ. V was pared by 3 bases and J by 0 bases, with 9 bases between. The CDR3 totals 15 residues.